This T cell receptor (beta chain) was captured by sequencing in a study of cytomegalovirus exposure and HLA in healthy donors. Both 60 Vbeta primers and 13 Jbeta primers went into the PCR. TCRdb's copy holds only in-frame clones and misses some; the assay was immunoSEQ multiplex PCR. The table lists 100,000 to 150,000 clones, roughly a tenth of them singletons. In its sample, this clone was seen a few times. A read error may account for a junction end that differs from germline. The CDR3 has 13 residues. Germline V CDR1 and CDR2: ENHRY, SYGVKD. The chain couples TRBV10-3 to TRBJ2-7; possible D gene TRBD2, 6 bases. Sample: PBMCs. The sequence was collected from a woman aged 18-29 years in good health and CMV-seropositive. For the CDR3, the DNA is TGTGCCATCAGTGAAGGGACTCCGGGATCGGGGAACTTC. Its protein product is CAISEGTPGSGNF.